This T cell receptor beta chain was recorded in a study of T cells in tuberculosis. The table came from immunoSEQ multiplex PCR; TCRdb's copy has only in-frame clones and leaves some out. Altogether tens of thousands of clones are present, roughly 93% being singletons, with the ten largest covering 1.5% to 2%. There are 12 residues in the CDR3. Trimming pared 5 bases from V and 3 bases from J, leaving 8 bases between. The V gene's germline CDR1 is SEHNR and CDR2 FQNEAQ (reference sequence). This clone is a singleton in its sample. Thawed, overnight-rested PBMC were stained with GMM-loaded CD1B tetramer, viability dye and anti-CD3, then sorted. C32 glucose monomycolate from Rhodococcus equi was loaded onto the CD1B tetramers. Tetramer-sorted PBMC had been CD14 monocyte-depleted before freezing. From each donor, some 91,000 tetramer-negative cells were sorted.

The genes are TRBV7-9 and TRBJ2-7; D possibly corresponds to TRBD2 (6 bases). The TCR was taken from an adult woman with latent tuberculosis. The sequenced sample consisted of CD1b-GMM tetramer-negative cells sorted from PBMCs. The CDR3 spells CASSPGGYEQYF. Written as DNA, the CDR3 is TGTGCCAGCAGCCCCGGGGGCTACGAGCAGTACTTC.